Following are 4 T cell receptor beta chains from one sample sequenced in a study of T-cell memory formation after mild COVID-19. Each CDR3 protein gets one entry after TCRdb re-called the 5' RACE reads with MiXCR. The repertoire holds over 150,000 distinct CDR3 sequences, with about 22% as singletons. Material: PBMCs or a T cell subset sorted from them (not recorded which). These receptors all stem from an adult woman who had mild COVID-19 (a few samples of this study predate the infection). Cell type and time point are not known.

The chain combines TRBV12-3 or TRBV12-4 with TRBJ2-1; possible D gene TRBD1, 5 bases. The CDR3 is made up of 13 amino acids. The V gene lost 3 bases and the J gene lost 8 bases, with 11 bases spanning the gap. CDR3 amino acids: CASSLSQGHEQFF. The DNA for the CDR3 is TGTGCCAGCAGTTTGAGCCAGGGCCATGAGCAGTTCTTC.

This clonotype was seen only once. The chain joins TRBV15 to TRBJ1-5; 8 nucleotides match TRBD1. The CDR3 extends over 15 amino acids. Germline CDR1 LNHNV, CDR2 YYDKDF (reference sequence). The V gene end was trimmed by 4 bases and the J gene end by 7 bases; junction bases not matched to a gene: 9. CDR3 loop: CATSKKTGVAQPQHF. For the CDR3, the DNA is TGTGCCACCAGCAAAAAGACAGGGGTTGCGCAGCCCCAGCATTTT.

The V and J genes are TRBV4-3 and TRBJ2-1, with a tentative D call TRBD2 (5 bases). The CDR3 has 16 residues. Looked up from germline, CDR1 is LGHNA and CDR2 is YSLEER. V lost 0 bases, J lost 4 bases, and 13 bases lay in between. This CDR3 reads CASSQEPSHIYNEQFF. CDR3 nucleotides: TGCGCCAGCAGCCAAGAGCCTAGCCATATATACAATGAGCAGTTCTTC.

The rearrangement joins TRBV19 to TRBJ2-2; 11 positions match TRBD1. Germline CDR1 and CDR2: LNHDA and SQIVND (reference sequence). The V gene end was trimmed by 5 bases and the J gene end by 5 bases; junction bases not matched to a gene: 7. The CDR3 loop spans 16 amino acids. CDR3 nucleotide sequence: TGTGCCAGTAGTCCCCCGGGACAGGGGGTAACCGGGGAGCTGTTTTTT. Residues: CASSPPGQGVTGELFF. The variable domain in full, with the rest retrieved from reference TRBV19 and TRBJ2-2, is DGGITQSPKYLFRKEGQNVTLSCEQNLNHDAMYWYRQDPGQGLRLIYYSQIVNDFQKGDIAEGYSVSREKKESFPLTVTSAQKNPTAFYLCASSPPGQGVTGELFFGEGSRLTVL.